The 18 T cell receptor beta chains given below trace back to one sample, sequenced in a study of blood T cell repertoires in COVID-19. Produced via immunoSEQ multiplex PCR; TCRdb's table is partial and in-frame only. The sample shows 250,000 to 300,000 clones, roughly nine tenths of them seen only once. The sample comprised peripheral blood. The receptors shown here come from a woman aged 25 to 39 with COVID-19, enrolled during active disease.

V and J are TRBV29-1 and TRBJ1-2, with 9 nucleotides matching TRBD1. From germline, CDR1 is SQVTM and CDR2 ANQGSEA. J was trimmed by 2 bases and V by 4 bases; bases with no gene match: 11. The CDR3 is 16 amino acids. CDR3 bases: TGCAGCGTTGTTCACGAGACAGGGGGTTTCAACTATGGCTACACCTTC. Encoded protein: CSVVHETGGFNYGYTF.

The CDR3 loop is CASSDTKFTEAFF. The DNA of the CDR3 is TGTGCCAGTAGTGACACGAAATTCACTGAAGCTTTCTTT. The chain links TRBV19 to TRBJ1-1, with D uncertain. V lost 5 bases and J 4 bases, leaving 11 bases between the germline ends. From germline, CDR1 is LNHDA and CDR2 SQIVND (reference sequence). This CDR3 contains 13 residues.

The chain recombines TRBV2 with TRBJ2-7; tentatively, D is TRBD1 (6 bases). V was trimmed by 2 bases and J by 4 bases, leaving 24 bases between them. The CDR3 consists of 18 residues. Germline values: CDR1 SNHLY, CDR2 FYNNEI. The DNA for the CDR3 is TGTGCCAGCAGTGAAAGCGGCAGGGGCAACTTTGGCGGTTACGAGCAGTACTTC. This gives the protein CASSESGRGNFGGYEQYF.

The J gene is TRBJ2-1, the V gene TRBV29-1, with a tentative D call TRBD2 (6 bases). Germline values: CDR1 SQVTM, CDR2 ANQGSEA. The CDR3 sequence is 14 residues long. Trimming left V 7 bases short and J 5 bases short, with 18 bases between. CDR3 sequence reads: CSGLGGFTNNEQFF. The CDR3 DNA is TGCAGCGGGCTCGGGGGATTCACGAACAATGAGCAGTTCTTC.

The CDR3 sequence is CASSSQGYADTQYF. The CDR3 DNA reads TGTGCCAGCAGCTCTCAGGGCTACGCAGATACGCAGTATTTT. The chain recombines TRBV3-1 (or the pseudogene TRBV3-2) with TRBJ2-3; possible D gene TRBD1, 5 bases. The CDR3 has 14 residues. Germline V gene sequence: CDR1 LGHDT, CDR2 YNNKEL (reference sequence). The V and J ends lost 5 bases and 4 bases respectively, with 13 bases between them.

This rearrangement joins TRBV11-3 to TRBJ2-1, with 11 bases matching TRBD2. The CDR3 spans 14 residues. The junction had 7 bases not matched to a gene; V was cut back by 6 bases and J by 9 bases. CDR1 is SGHNT, CDR2 YENEEA, per germline. Here the CDR3 DNA reads TGTGCCAGCAGTCGACTAGCGGGGCTGGCTGAGCAGTTCTTC. The encoded protein is CASSRLAGLAEQFF.

This sequence joins TRBV6-5 and TRBJ2-1; 10 bases match TRBD2. V shed 4 bases and J 9 bases; nucleotides not matched to a gene: 12. The CDR3 is 16 residues long. Germline CDR1 is MNHEY and CDR2 is SVGAGI. The CDR3 coding sequence is TGTGCCAGCAGTTTCGCCTCTAGCGGGGGTGGAGTTGAGCAGTTCTTC. Its protein product is CASSFASSGGGVEQFF.

The chain combines TRBV18 with TRBJ1-4; no definite D call. V lost 6 bases, J lost 0 bases, and 14 bases lay in between. This CDR3 contains 16 residues. CDR1 KGHSH and CDR2 LQKENI come from the germline V gene. DNA for the CDR3: TGTGCCAGCTCGCCCAGGTCGTCTGCAACTAATGAAAAACTGTTTTTT. This translates into CASSPRSSATNEKLFF.

The rearrangement uses TRBV6-1 and TRBJ2-7; D is perhaps TRBD1 (5 bases). This CDR3 has 13 amino acids. Germline CDR1 reads MNHNS; CDR2 reads SASEGT. Trimming removed 7 bases from V and 3 bases from J, with 13 bases in between. DNA of the CDR3: TGTGCCAGCACCGACAGTCCAAGCTACGAGCAGTACTTC. This sequence encodes CASTDSPSYEQYF.

The chain couples TRBV6-5 to TRBJ2-1, with TRBD2 matching 8 bases. Germline CDR1 is MNHEY and CDR2 is SVGAGI. The CDR3 loop spans 15 amino acids. The V segment lost 6 bases and the J segment 4 bases; nucleotides outside the gene matches: 8. In DNA, the CDR3 is TGTGCCAGCAGAATTAGCGGGGCTCTATACAATGAGCAGTTCTTC. It is translated as CASRISGALYNEQFF.

CDR3 in amino acids: CASSTLGGTGIEQFF. The CDR3 bases are TGTGCCAGTAGTACCCTAGGCGGGACAGGGATTGAGCAGTTCTTC. This chain links TRBV19 with TRBJ2-1, with 9 bases matching TRBD1. The V gene end was trimmed by 4 bases and the J gene end by 9 bases; junction bases not matched to a gene: 10. Germline V gene sequence: CDR1 LNHDA, CDR2 SQIVND (reference sequence). The CDR3 extends over 15 amino acids. Looking up the rest from reference TRBV19 and TRBJ2-1 gives the full variable domain: DGGITQSPKYLFRKEGQNVTLSCEQNLNHDAMYWYRQDPGQGLRLIYYSQIVNDFQKGDIAEGYSVSREKKESFPLTVTSAQKNPTAFYLCASSTLGGTGIEQFFGPGTRLTVL.

V is TRBV7-9 and J is TRBJ2-1; TRBD2 is a possible D gene (5 bases). Trimming removed 8 bases at V and 5 bases at J, with 16 bases between. Germline V gene sequence: CDR1 SEHNR, CDR2 FQNEAQ (reference sequence). The CDR3 is 14 amino acids. CDR3 in amino acids: CASRRVRGHNEQFF. The CDR3 DNA follows: TGTGCCAGCCGGCGGGTCCGCGGACACAATGAGCAGTTCTTC.

This clone showed up just once. The CDR3 DNA is TGTGCCAGCAGTTACACGATGGACACCGCCAAAAACATTCAGTACTTC. It translates to CASSYTMDTAKNIQYF. The chain uses TRBV6-5 and TRBJ2-4; D might be TRBD1 (5 bases). The CDR3 runs to 16 residues. In germline, CDR1 is MNHEY, CDR2 SVGAGI. V shed 2 bases and J shed 1 base, with 12 bases lying between them.

J is TRBJ1-2 and V is TRBV6-5; no reliable D call. V lost 7 bases to trimming and J lost 8 bases, with 17 bases between them. CDR1 is MNHEY, CDR2 SVGAGI, per germline. This CDR3 contains 13 residues. The CDR3 nucleotides read TGTGCCAGCACCTATATGAGGCCTAACGGCTACACCTTC. This gives the protein CASTYMRPNGYTF.

The V gene is TRBV11-2, the J gene TRBJ2-7; D is unclear. V was clipped by 1 base and J by 7 bases, with 11 bases between them. The CDR3 has 13 amino acids. Germline V gene data show CDR1 as SGHAT and CDR2 as FQNNGV. For the CDR3, the DNA is TGTGCCAGCAGCTTAGCGACATCGACGGAGCAGTACTTC. This translates into CASSLATSTEQYF.

The chain is built from TRBV13 and TRBJ2-1, with 9 bases lining up with TRBD2. Germline V gene data show CDR1 as PRHDT and CDR2 as FYEKMQ (reference sequence). The CDR3 has 12 residues. J gave up 15 bases and V 6 bases, and 9 bases lay outside the gene matches. CDR3 loop: CASSFSGGPPFF. The DNA of the CDR3 is TGTGCCAGCAGTTTCAGCGGGGGGCCTCCGTTCTTC.

V usage is TRBV19 and J usage is TRBJ1-2; 7 positions agree with TRBD1. The CDR3 loop spans 15 amino acids. CDR1 is LNHDA, CDR2 SQIVND, per germline (reference sequence). V lost 0 bases and J lost 7; bases outside the gene matches: 8. CDR3 coding DNA: TGTGCCAGTAGTATAGACGGAACAGGGGCGCCTGGCTACACCTTC. Translated, it gives CASSIDGTGAPGYTF.

This clone appeared a single time. The V gene is TRBV28, the J gene TRBJ2-2; tentative D call: TRBD2 (5 bases). Germline CDR1 MDHEN, CDR2 SYDVKM. Deletions cut 3 bases from V and 2 bases from J, with 10 bases between. This CDR3 has 15 amino acids. The CDR3: CASSFRGFNTGELFF. As DNA, the CDR3 is TGTGCCAGCAGTTTCCGGGGTTTTAACACCGGGGAGCTGTTTTTT.